The T cell receptor (beta chain) under discussion was sequenced for a study of human T cells and chemical hapten exposure. Study-wide results and limits: Alopecia in all donors means immunity may differ from healthy individuals. Expanded TCRs formed significantly more large CDR3 similarity clusters than controls.

The library labeled individual cDNA molecules by adding unique molecular identifiers to them. TCRdb used MiXCR to reprocess the RACE reads, holding one entry per CDR3 protein. The profile shows roughly 380,000 distinct CDR3 sequences, more than 5% of them singletons. The CDR3 consists of 15 residues. The junction had 4 bases not matched to a gene; V was cut back by 4 bases and J by 5 bases. Time point: patch test 2, 6 weeks after DPC sensitization. As for treatment: therapeutic diphenylcyclopropenone sensitization with weekly scalp DPC. Many counts were recorded for this clonotype. Its specificity is unknown.

This clonotype was obtained from a young woman with alopecia areata. Some clones in this sample may be carry-over from other donors' samples. The source material was whole blood, sampled in connection with sensitization to the hapten diphenylcyclopropenone (DPC). The chain carries TRBV12-3 or TRBV12-4 and TRBJ1-6; TRBD1 matches 8 bases. For the CDR3, the DNA is TGTGCCAGCAGTTCGACAGGGGCGGATAATTCACCCCTCCACTTT. It specifies CASSSTGADNSPLHF.